These 21 T cell receptor beta chains were all obtained from the same sample, sequenced in a study of identical twins. TCRdb recomputed calls from the 5' RACE reads with MiXCR, one row per CDR3 protein. The sample yields some 1,600,000 distinct CDR3 sequences, around 33% seen once. Sample: cord blood. These receptors all come from a newborn girl in good health.

This chain links TRBV20-1 with TRBJ2-3; 8 bases map to TRBD1. The CDR3 loop spans 14 amino acids. The junction had 4 bases not matched to a gene; V was cut back by 1 base and J by 4 bases. Germline assignment: CDR1 DFQATT and CDR2 SNEGSKA (reference sequence). This CDR3 reads CSARGQGNADTQYF. CDR3 DNA: TGCAGTGCTAGAGGACAGGGGAACGCAGATACGCAGTATTTT.

Ten or more counts support this clonotype. The genes are TRBV4-2 and TRBJ2-1, with 11 bases matching TRBD2. The V segment lost 1 base and the J segment 7 bases; nucleotides outside the gene matches: 6. Germline loops: CDR1 LGHNA, CDR2 YNFKEQ. This CDR3 has 16 residues. The chain's CDR3 is CASSQAGTSGKNEQFF. The DNA of the CDR3 is TGTGCCAGCAGCCAAGCCGGGACTAGCGGAAAAAATGAGCAGTTCTTC.

The chain's CDR3 is CASSVRETSPEAFF. For the CDR3, the DNA is TGTGCCAGCAGCGTACGGGAGACTTCCCCTGAAGCTTTCTTT. The V gene is TRBV4-2, the J gene TRBJ1-1; D not certain. Germline-derived CDR1 and CDR2 are LGHNA and YNFKEQ. The CDR3 is 14 amino acids. Trimming took off 5 bases at V and 6 bases at J, with 16 bases between the two ends.

This clonotype was seen a handful of times. The chain uses TRBV18 and TRBJ1-2; D is ambiguous. Trimming removed 1 base from V and 8 bases from J, with 8 bases in between. This CDR3 spans 12 amino acids. Germline CDR1 and CDR2: KGHSH and LQKENI. CDR3 in amino acids: CASSPQGEGYTF. Here the CDR3 DNA reads TGTGCCAGCTCACCACAGGGTGAGGGCTACACCTTC.

This clonotype was recorded once. The chain joins TRBV20-1 to TRBJ2-1, with D perhaps matching TRBD2 (6 bases). Trimming stripped 3 bases from V and 6 bases from J, with 15 bases between. Germline-derived CDR1 and CDR2 are DFQATT and SNEGSKA (reference sequence). The CDR3 runs to 14 residues. DNA for the CDR3: TGCAGTGCTAGTAGGGGCGGGGACGGCAATGAGCAGTTCTTC. Its translation is CSASRGGDGNEQFF.

This chain joins TRBV20-1 and TRBJ2-1; D is undetermined. From germline, CDR1 is DFQATT and CDR2 SNEGSKA (reference sequence). V was pared by 1 base and J by 5 bases, with 15 bases between. The CDR3 totals 15 residues. The CDR3 DNA follows: TGCAGTGCTAGAGCCGATGCTCATCCGGACAATGAGCAGTTCTTC. Its protein is CSARADAHPDNEQFF.

For this clonotype: This is likely a read error, given that the CDR3 carries no conserved phenylalanine or tryptophan at its end. This chain joins TRBV20-1 and TRBJ2-4; no firm D call. This CDR3 has 13 residues. CDR1 and CDR2 from the germline V gene are DFQATT and SNEGSKA (reference sequence). Trimming pared 5 bases from V and 0 bases from J, leaving 8 bases between. This chain's CDR3 is CSAGNLAKNIQYL. The CDR3 bases are TGCAGTGCTGGTAATTTAGCCAAAAACATTCAGTACTTA.

The chain carries TRBV27 and TRBJ2-7, with 15 bases lining up with TRBD2. The V and J ends lost 0 bases and 2 bases, in that order; junction bases with no gene match: 11. Looked up from germline, CDR1 is MNHEY and CDR2 is SMNVEV (reference sequence). CDR3 length: 20 amino acids. This CDR3 reads CASSLSRSGTSGRKTYEQYF. For the CDR3, the DNA is TGTGCCAGCAGTTTATCGAGGTCCGGGACTAGCGGGAGGAAGACCTACGAGCAGTACTTC.

The chain has TRBV19 and TRBJ1-4, with D uncertain. V was clipped by 5 bases and J by 0 bases, with 13 bases between them. From germline, CDR1 is LNHDA and CDR2 SQIVND (reference sequence). The length of the CDR3 is 16 residues. CDR3 nucleotides: TGTGCCAGTAGTGACCTTTTCGGGGCAACTAATGAAAAACTGTTTTTT. Encoded protein: CASSDLFGATNEKLFF.

The genes are TRBV3-1 and TRBJ2-3; D call uncertain. Per the germline V gene, CDR1 is LGHDT and CDR2 is YNNKEL (reference sequence). This CDR3 region has 14 residues. Trimming pared 0 bases from V and 2 bases from J, leaving 6 bases between. The CDR3, as DNA: TGTGCCAGCAGCCAAGAGCAATACACAGATACGCAGTATTTT. It specifies CASSQEQYTDTQYF.

The chain joins TRBV20-1 to TRBJ1-1; D is unclear. The V and J ends lost 1 base and 0 bases respectively, with 15 bases between them. CDR1 and CDR2 from the germline V gene are DFQATT and SNEGSKA (reference sequence). The CDR3 has 16 amino acids. The CDR3 nucleotides are TGCAGTGCTAGAGTTTCGGGCAGAAACATGAACACTGAAGCTTTCTTT. This sequence encodes CSARVSGRNMNTEAFF.

A remark on this clonotype: A read error may account for a junction end that differs from germline. The V and J genes are TRBV28 and TRBJ2-1; the match to TRBD2 covers 11 bases. The germline V gene has CDR1 MDHEN and CDR2 SYDVKM. CDR3 length: 15 amino acids. DNA of the CDR3: TGTGCCAGCAAGACGGGACTAGCGGTCTACAAAGAGCAGTTCTTC. This sequence encodes CASKTGLAVYKEQFF.

The chain combines TRBV5-6 with TRBJ2-1; 10 bases line up with TRBD2. The V and J ends lost 10 bases and 5 bases, in that order; junction bases with no gene match: 9. CDR3 length: 14 amino acids. Germline lookup yields CDR1 SGHDT and CDR2 YYEEEE. CDR3 DNA sequence: TGTGCCCCCTCGCCTAGCGGGAGCAACAATGAGCAGTTCTTC. Protein product: CAPSPSGSNNEQFF.

About this clonotype: The junction departs from the called germline gene at one end, perhaps through a read error. The chain joins TRBV5-1 to TRBJ2-7, with 7 nucleotides matching TRBD2. Germline V CDR1 and CDR2: SGHRS, YFSETQ. The CDR3 loop spans 14 amino acids. This chain's CDR3 is CASGLSGDSYEQYF. The CDR3 nucleotides read TGCGCCAGCGGCTTGAGCGGGGACTCCTACGAGCAGTACTTC. The whole variable domain, filled in from reference TRBV5-1 and TRBJ2-7, reads KAGVTQTPRYLIKTRGQQVTLSCSPISGHRSVSWYQQTPGQGLQFLFEYFSETQRNKGNFPGRFSGRQFSNSRSEMNVSTLELGDSALYLCASGLSGDSYEQYFGPGTRLTVT.

The J gene is TRBJ2-3, the V gene TRBV7-2, with D perhaps TRBD1 or TRBD2 (9 bases each). The CDR3 loop spans 18 amino acids. Trimming removed 5 bases from V and 5 bases from J, with 26 bases in between. Germline V gene sequence: CDR1 SGHTA, CDR2 FQGNSA. The DNA for the CDR3 is TGTGCCAGCAGCCGAAGGGGACAGGGATCTAGCGGGAAAGATACGCAGTATTTT. This gives the protein CASSRRGQGSSGKDTQYF.

This clonotype has just one count. Being one base from a much bigger clone, this may be a read error. V usage is TRBV29-1 and J usage is TRBJ1-5; TRBD1 is a possible D gene (5 bases). The CDR3 totals 13 residues. Per the germline V gene, CDR1 is SQVTM and CDR2 is ANQGSEA. Here the CDR3 reads CGVSGTANQPQHF. CDR3 nucleotides: TGCGGCGTTTCCGGGACCGCGAATCAGCCCCAGCATTTT.

This clonotype was counted a few times. The chain couples TRBV12-3 or TRBV12-4 to TRBJ1-2; possibly TRBD1 for D (6 bases). Trimming removed 8 bases from V and 4 bases from J, with 23 bases in between. The CDR3 spans 16 residues. The CDR3 protein is CASLPREKGGIYGYTF. Written as DNA, the CDR3 is TGTGCCAGCCTTCCAAGAGAGAAGGGGGGGATCTATGGCTACACCTTC.

This clonotype came up a few times. The genes are TRBV28 and TRBJ2-5; D uncertain. V gave up 3 bases and J gave up 11 bases, with 16 bases separating them. This CDR3 spans 13 amino acids. Per the germline V gene, CDR1 is MDHEN and CDR2 is SYDVKM. Written as DNA, the CDR3 is TGTGCCAGCAGTTTTGCGAGGCGGAATGAGCAGTACTTC. Translating it yields CASSFARRNEQYF. The complete variable domain, with remaining parts taken from reference TRBV28 and TRBJ2-5, reads DVKVTQSSRYLVKRTGEKVFLECVQDMDHENMFWYRQDPGLGLRLIYFSYDVKMKEKGDIPEGYSVSREKKERFSLILESASTNQTSMYLCASSFARRNEQYFGPGTRLLVL.

This clonotype was seen only a few times. The chain links TRBV20-1 to TRBJ1-5, with D possibly matching TRBD1 (6 bases). CDR1 is DFQATT, CDR2 SNEGSKA, per germline (reference sequence). Trimming stripped 5 bases from V and 5 bases from J, with 16 bases between. This CDR3 region has 14 residues. For the CDR3, the DNA is TGCAGTGCTTACTACAGGGTTGGGGATCAGCCCCAGCATTTT. Amino acids: CSAYYRVGDQPQHF.

This clonotype has only a few counts. V usage is TRBV6-6 and J usage is TRBJ2-7; tentatively, D is TRBD1 or TRBD2 (6 bases each). CDR1 is MNHNY and CDR2 is SVGAGI in the germline V gene (reference sequence). The CDR3 is made up of 15 amino acids. V shed 2 bases and J shed 3 bases, with 14 bases lying between them. In DNA, the CDR3 is TGTGCCAGCAGTTACGGAGGGGGTGAGGTCTACGAGCAGTACTTC. Amino acids: CASSYGGGEVYEQYF.

This clonotype was seen at least ten times. The chain recombines TRBV29-1 with TRBJ2-1; D not certain. Trimming took off 5 bases at V and 13 bases at J, with 6 bases between the two ends. Per the germline V gene, CDR1 is SQVTM and CDR2 is ANQGSEA. The CDR3 totals 8 residues. CDR3 residues: CSVSRQFF. The CDR3 DNA reads as TGCAGCGTTAGTAGACAGTTCTTC.